This T cell receptor beta chain was recorded in a study of CD8+ T cells in alopecia areata. Study summary: The tofacitinib course ran for 6 to 18 months and was followed by 6 months off drug.

This CDR3 has 13 amino acids. Germline lookup yields CDR1 GTSNPN and CDR2 SVGIG (reference sequence). Unmatched junction bases numbered 4, after V lost 2 bases and J lost 6 bases. cDNA serving as the sequencing template came from extracted, reverse transcribed RNA. The table came from immunoSEQ multiplex PCR; TCRdb's copy has only in-frame clones and leaves some out. The sample carries under 200,000 clones, about three fifths recorded once. The study's findings and limits: While tofacitinib was given, many expanded lesional clones persisted in scalp and blood. Mouse data revealed clearer TCR sharing than patient data did, a gap possibly tied to HLA.

About this clone: Its specificity is not known.

The treatment: oral pan-JAK inhibitor, 5-10 mg twice daily. The study team obtained lesional scalp punch biopsies and peripheral blood from alopecia areata patients. The sequence was collected from a human donor with alopecia areata. V usage is TRBV30 and J usage is TRBJ2-1; 7 positions agree with TRBD2. This specimen consisted of CD4+ T cells sorted from blood, obtained at week 4, from a patient treated with tofacitinib. The CDR3 is CAWSMQRGNEQFF. The CDR3 DNA reads TGTGCCTGGAGTATGCAGCGGGGCAATGAGCAGTTCTTC.